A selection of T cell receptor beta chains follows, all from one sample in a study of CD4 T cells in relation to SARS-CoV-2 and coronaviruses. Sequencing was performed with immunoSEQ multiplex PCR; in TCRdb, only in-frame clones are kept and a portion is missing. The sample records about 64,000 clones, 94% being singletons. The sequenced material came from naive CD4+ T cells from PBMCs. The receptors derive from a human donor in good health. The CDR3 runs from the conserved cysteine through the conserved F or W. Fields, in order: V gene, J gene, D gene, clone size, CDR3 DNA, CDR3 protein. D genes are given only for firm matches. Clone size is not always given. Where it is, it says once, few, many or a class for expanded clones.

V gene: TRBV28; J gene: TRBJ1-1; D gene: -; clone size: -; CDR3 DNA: TGTGCCAGCAGCCGCCTGTTTGGACAGTCCCTGAACACTGAAGCTTTCTTT; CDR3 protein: CASSRLFGQSLNTEAFF
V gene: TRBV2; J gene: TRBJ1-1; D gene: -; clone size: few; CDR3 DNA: TGTGCCAGCAGTGTGGACCCGACGGGCACTGAAGCTTTCTTT; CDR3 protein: CASSVDPTGTEAFF
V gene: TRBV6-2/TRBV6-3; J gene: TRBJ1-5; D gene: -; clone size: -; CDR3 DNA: TGTGCCAGCAGTTACCCTGGGGAGGGAGTTTTACCCCAGCATTTT; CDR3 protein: CASSYPGEGVLPQHF
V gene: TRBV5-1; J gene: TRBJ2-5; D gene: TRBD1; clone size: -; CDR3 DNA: TGCGCCAGCAGCCAGACAGGGGGCCAAGAGACCCAGTACTTC; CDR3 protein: CASSQTGGQETQYF
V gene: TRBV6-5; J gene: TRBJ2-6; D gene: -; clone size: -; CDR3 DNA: TGTGCCAGCAGTTACTCCCCGGAGACTGGGGCCAACGTCCTGACTTTC; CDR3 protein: CASSYSPETGANVLTF
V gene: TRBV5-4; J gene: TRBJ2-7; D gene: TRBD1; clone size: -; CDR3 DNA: TGTGCCAGCAGCACCGGACAGGCGAGCTCCTACGAGCAGTACTTC; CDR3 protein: CASSTGQASSYEQYF
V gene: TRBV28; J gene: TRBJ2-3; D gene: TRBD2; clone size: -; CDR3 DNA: TGTGCCAGCAGTTTATATTTTAGAGAGGGGACTAGCGCCCACAGAAATACGCAGTATTTT; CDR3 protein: CASSLYFREGTSAHRNTQYF
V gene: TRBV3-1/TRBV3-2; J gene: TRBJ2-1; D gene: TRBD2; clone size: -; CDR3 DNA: TGTGCCAGCAGCCACCTACCAATAGGGACTAGTGCCTCGGGGGAGCAGTTCTTC; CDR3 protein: CASSHLPIGTSASGEQFF
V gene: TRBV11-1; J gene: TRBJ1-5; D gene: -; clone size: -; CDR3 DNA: TGTGCCAGCAGCTTATCCGACAGTCTTAATCAGCCCCAGCATTTT; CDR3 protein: CASSLSDSLNQPQHF
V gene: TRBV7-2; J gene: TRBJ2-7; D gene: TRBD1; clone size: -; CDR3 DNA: TGTGCCAGCAGCTTAGAACAGGGGCCCTGGGAGCAGTACTTC; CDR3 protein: CASSLEQGPWEQYF
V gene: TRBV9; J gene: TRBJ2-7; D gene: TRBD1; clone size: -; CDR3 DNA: TGTGCCAGCAGCGGACGACAGGGGGCAGGCGAGCAGTACTTC; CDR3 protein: CASSGRQGAGEQYF
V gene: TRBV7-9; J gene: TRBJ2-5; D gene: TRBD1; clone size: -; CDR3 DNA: TGTGCCAGCAGCTTAGGCCAGGGGGCGGGGGAGACCCAGTACTTC; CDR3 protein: CASSLGQGAGETQYF
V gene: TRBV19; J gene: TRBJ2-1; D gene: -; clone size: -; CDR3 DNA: TGTGCCAGTAGTATGAGAATGGTGGGGGACAAGGCGCTCTTC; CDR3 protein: CASSMRMVGDKALF
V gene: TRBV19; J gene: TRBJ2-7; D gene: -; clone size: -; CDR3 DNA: TGTGCCAGGACCGGGGGCCGAAGGTACGAGCAGTACTTC; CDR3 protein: CARTGGRRYEQYF
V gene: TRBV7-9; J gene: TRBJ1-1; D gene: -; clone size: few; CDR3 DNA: TGTGCCAGCAGCTTATCACAGAACACTGAAGCTTTCTTT; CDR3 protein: CASSLSQNTEAFF
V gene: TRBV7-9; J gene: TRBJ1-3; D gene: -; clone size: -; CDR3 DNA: TGTGCCAGCAGCTTAGCTTCCGGAACTAGACCCTCTGGAAACACCATATATTTT; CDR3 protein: CASSLASGTRPSGNTIYF
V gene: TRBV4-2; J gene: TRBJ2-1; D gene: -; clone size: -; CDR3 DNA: TGTGCCAGCAGCCCCGGACAGGTGGGGGGTGAGCAGTTCTTC; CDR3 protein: CASSPGQVGGEQFF
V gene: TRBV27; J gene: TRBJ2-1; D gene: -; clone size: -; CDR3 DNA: TGTGCCAGCAGTTTTGTGGGCTCCTACAATGAGCAGTTCTTC; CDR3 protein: CASSFVGSYNEQFF
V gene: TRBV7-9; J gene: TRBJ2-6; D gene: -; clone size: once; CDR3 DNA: TGTGCCAGCAGCCGGCGGGGTGGTAGTCTAAGGGGGGCCAACGTCCTGACTTTC; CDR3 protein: CASSRRGGSLRGANVLTF
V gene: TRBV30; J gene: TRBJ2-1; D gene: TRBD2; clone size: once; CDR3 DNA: TGTGCCTGGAGTGTATGGACTAGCGGGATCTATGAGCAGTTCTTC; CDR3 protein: CAWSVWTSGIYEQFF
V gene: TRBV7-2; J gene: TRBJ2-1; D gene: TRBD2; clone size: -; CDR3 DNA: TGTGCCAGCAGCTTAGGCCATTGGCGGGAGGACAATGAGCAGTTCTTC; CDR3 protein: CASSLGHWREDNEQFF
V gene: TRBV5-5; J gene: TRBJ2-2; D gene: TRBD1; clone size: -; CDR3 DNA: TGTGCCAGCAGCTTGTGGGGACAGGGGGCTGGCGGGGAGCTGTTTTTT; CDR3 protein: CASSLWGQGAGGELFF
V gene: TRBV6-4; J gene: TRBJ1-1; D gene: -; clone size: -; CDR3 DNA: TGTGCCAGCAGTGAGGGGGGGTACGGTTTTAGCCTGCCTCCAGGGGAAGCTTTCTTT; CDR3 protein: CASSEGGYGFSLPPGEAFF
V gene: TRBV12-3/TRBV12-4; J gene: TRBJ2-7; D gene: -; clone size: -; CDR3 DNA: TGTGCCAGCAGCAGGGAACGGGGCGAGCAGTACTTC; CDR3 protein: CASSRERGEQYF
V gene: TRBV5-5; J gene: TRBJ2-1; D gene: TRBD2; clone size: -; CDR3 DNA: TGTGCCAGCAGCTCGCCGCCGGGACTAGTAAACAATGAGCAGTTCTTC; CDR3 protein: CASSSPPGLVNNEQFF
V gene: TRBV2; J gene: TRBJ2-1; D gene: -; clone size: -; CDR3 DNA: TGTGCCAGCAATTTCCTAGGGCTCGATGAGCAGTTCTTC; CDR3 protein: CASNFLGLDEQFF
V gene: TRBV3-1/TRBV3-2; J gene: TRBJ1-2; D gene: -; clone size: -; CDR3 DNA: TGTGCCAGCAGTCAGACAGATGGCTACACCTTC; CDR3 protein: CASSQTDGYTF
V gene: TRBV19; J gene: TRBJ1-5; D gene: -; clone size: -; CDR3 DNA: TGTGCCAGTAGCAGGGAATACAATCAGCCCCAGCATTTT; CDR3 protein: CASSREYNQPQHF
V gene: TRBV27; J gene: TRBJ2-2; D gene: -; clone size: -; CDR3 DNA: TGTGCCAGCGGGCGCGGGGAGCTGTTTTTT; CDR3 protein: CASGRGELFF
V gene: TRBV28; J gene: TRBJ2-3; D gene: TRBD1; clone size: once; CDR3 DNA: TGTGCCAGCGCCGACAGGGGGCGGTCGACAGATACGCAGTATTTT; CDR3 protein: CASADRGRSTDTQYF
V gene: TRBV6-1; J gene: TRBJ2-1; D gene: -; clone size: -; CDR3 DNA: TGTGCCAGCAGTGACCCGGGACAACCGGTATCAAATGAGCAGTTCTTC; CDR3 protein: CASSDPGQPVSNEQFF
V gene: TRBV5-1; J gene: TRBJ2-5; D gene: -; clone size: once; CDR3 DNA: TGCGCCAGCAGCTTGGGAGGGGGCCAAGAGACCCAGTACTTC; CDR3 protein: CASSLGGGQETQYF
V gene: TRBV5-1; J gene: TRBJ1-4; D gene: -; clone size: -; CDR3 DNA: TGCGCCAGCAGCTTGGATGCAGGGAATGAAAAACTGTTTTTT; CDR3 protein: CASSLDAGNEKLFF
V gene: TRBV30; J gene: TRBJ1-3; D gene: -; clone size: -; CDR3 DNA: TGTGCCTGGAGGAACACGGGAGGAAACACCATATATTTT; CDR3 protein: CAWRNTGGNTIYF
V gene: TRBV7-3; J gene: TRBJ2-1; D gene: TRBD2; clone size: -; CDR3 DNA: TGTGCCAGCACCGAAAATATTTTTTACGCGGGAGGGCGTGGAAATGAGCAGTTCTTC; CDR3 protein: CASTENIFYAGGRGNEQFF
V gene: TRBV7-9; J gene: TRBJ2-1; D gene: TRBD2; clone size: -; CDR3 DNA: TGTGCCAGCAGCTTAAGCCTAGCGGGGGAACGAAGTTACAATGAGCAGTTCTTC; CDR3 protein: CASSLSLAGERSYNEQFF
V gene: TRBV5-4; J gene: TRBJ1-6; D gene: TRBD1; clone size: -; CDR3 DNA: TGTGCCAGCAGCGTCAGACAGGGTGCTTCACCCCTCCACTTT; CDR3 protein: CASSVRQGASPLHF
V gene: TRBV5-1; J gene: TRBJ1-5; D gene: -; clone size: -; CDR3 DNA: TGCGCCAGCAGCCCACTAAATCAGCCCCAGCATTTT; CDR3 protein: CASSPLNQPQHF
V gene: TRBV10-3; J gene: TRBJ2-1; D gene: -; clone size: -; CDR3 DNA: TGTGCCATCAGTGCGTCGAGGGGGGAGTTGGCTGAGCAGTTCTTC; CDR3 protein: CAISASRGELAEQFF
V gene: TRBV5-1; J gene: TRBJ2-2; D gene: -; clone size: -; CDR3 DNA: TGCGCCAGCAGCCCCTGGATGAACACCGGGGAGCTGTTTTTT; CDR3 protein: CASSPWMNTGELFF
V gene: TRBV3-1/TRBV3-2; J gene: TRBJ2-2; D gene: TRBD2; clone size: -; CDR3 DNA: TGTGCCAGCAGCCAAGAGCGCGGGAGTCACACCGGGGAGCTGTTTTTT; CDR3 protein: CASSQERGSHTGELFF
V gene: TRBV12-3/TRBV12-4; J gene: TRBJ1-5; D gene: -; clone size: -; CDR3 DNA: TGTGCCAGCAGTTTAGTGGGGGTACAGCCCCAGCATTTT; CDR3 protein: CASSLVGVQPQHF
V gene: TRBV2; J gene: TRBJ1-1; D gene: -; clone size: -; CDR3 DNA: TGTGCCAGCAGAGAAAAGGACGGCCGCCCTAAAGCCGTATTT; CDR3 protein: CASREKDGRPKAVF
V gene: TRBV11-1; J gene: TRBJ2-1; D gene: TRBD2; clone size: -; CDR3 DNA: TGTGCCAGCAGACGGACACTAGCGGGAGGGCCGCTGCAGTTCTTC; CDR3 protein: CASRRTLAGGPLQFF
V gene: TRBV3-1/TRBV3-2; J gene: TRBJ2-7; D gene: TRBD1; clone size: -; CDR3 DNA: TGTGCCAGCAGGGCACAGGGGGCGACCCACGAGCAGTACTTC; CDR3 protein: CASRAQGATHEQYF
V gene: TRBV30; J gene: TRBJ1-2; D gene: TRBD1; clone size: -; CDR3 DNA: TGTGCCTGGGCCGGGACAGGGGGATATGGCTACACCTTC; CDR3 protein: CAWAGTGGYGYTF
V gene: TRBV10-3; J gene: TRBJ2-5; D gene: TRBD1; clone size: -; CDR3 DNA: TGTGCCATCAGTGAAGGACAGGTCCTTGGGGCCCAGTACTTC; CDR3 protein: CAISEGQVLGAQYF
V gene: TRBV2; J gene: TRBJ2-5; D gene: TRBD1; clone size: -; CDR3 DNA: TGTGCCAGCAAATTGGACAGGGGGTTACAAGAGACCCAGTACTTC; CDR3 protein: CASKLDRGLQETQYF
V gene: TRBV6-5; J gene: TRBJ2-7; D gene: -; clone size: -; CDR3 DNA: TGTGCCAGCGGGCTATACTACGAGCAGTACTTC; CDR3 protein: CASGLYYEQYF
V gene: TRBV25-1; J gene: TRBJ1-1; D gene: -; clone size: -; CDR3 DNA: TGTGCCAGCAGTGACCCCGGATATAACACTGAAGCTTTCTTT; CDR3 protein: CASSDPGYNTEAFF
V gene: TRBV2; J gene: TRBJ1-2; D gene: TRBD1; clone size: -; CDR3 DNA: TGTGCCAGCAGTCGACAGGGGTTGGATGGCTACACCTTC; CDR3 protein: CASSRQGLDGYTF
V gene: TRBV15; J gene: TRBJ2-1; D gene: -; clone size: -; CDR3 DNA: TGTGCCACCAGCCTGTCGCGGGTGGCTCGATTCGGTGAGCAGTTCTTC; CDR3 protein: CATSLSRVARFGEQFF
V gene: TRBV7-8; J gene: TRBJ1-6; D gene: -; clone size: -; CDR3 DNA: TGTGCCAGCAGTCATCCGGGTACTCCCCTCCACTTT; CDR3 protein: CASSHPGTPLHF
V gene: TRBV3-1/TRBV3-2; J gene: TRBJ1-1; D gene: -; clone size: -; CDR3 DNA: TGTGCCAGCAGCCAATCGGACCTAAGGCACACTGAAGCTTTCTTT; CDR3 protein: CASSQSDLRHTEAFF
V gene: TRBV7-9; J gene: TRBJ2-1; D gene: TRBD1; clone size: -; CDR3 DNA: TGTGCCAGCACCCTCAGTGGACAGGGAAGCAATGAGCAGTTCTTC; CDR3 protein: CASTLSGQGSNEQFF
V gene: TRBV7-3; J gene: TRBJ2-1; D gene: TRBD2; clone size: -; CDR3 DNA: TGTGCCAGCAGCTCCGGACTAGCACAGTTCTTC; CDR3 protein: CASSSGLAQFF